This is a list of T cell receptor beta chains from one sample in a study of cytotoxic CD8 clonotypes in ibrutinib-treated CLL. Some clones are missing from TCRdb's copy, which holds only in-frame ones; the method was immunoSEQ multiplex PCR. The sample has a few hundred thousand clones, over 55% seen once; the top ten hold 6.3%. Sequencing was performed on PBMCs, taken after 36 months of ibrutinib treatment. The receptors were gathered from a human donor with chronic lymphocytic leukemia. Each CDR3 is given with its conserved first and last residue. The order of the fields is clone size, J gene, D gene, V gene, CDR3 protein, CDR3 DNA. The D gene is left open where the match is weak. The listing skips clone size in some rows; elsewhere it reads once, few, many or a size class.

clone_size: few; j_call: TRBJ2-5; d_call: TRBD2; v_call: TRBV29-1; cdr3_aa: CSVPGLARETQYF; cdr3_nt: TGCAGCGTCCCCGGACTAGCACGGGAGACCCAGTACTTC
clone_size: few; j_call: TRBJ2-7; d_call: NA; v_call: TRBV29-1; cdr3_aa: CSVGEGDTYEQYF; cdr3_nt: TGCAGCGTTGGTGAAGGCGATACCTACGAGCAGTACTTC
clone_size: NA; j_call: TRBJ1-2; d_call: TRBD1; v_call: TRBV19; cdr3_aa: CASSMPGQGDYGYTF; cdr3_nt: TGTGCCAGTAGTATGCCGGGACAGGGGGACTATGGCTACACCTTC
clone_size: NA; j_call: TRBJ2-5; d_call: NA; v_call: TRBV10-3; cdr3_aa: CAISVQSGFQYF; cdr3_nt: TGTGCCATCAGTGTTCAGAGCGGGTTCCAGTACTTC
clone_size: once; j_call: TRBJ2-7; d_call: NA; v_call: TRBV19; cdr3_aa: CASSGRVSYEQYF; cdr3_nt: TGTGCCAGTAGTGGTCGGGTCTCCTACGAGCAGTACTTC
clone_size: NA; j_call: TRBJ1-2; d_call: NA; v_call: TRBV7-3; cdr3_aa: CASSLVSGSSGGYTF; cdr3_nt: TGTGCCAGCAGCTTAGTGTCAGGGAGCTCCGGGGGCTACACCTTC
clone_size: NA; j_call: TRBJ2-7; d_call: TRBD1; v_call: TRBV7-9; cdr3_aa: CASSLRDRVHEQYF; cdr3_nt: TGTGCCAGCAGTTTAAGAGACAGGGTCCACGAGCAGTACTTC
clone_size: once; j_call: TRBJ2-1; d_call: NA; v_call: TRBV11-1; cdr3_aa: CASSPRVYNEQFF; cdr3_nt: TGTGCCAGCAGCCCACGAGTCTACAATGAGCAGTTCTTC
clone_size: few; j_call: TRBJ2-2; d_call: NA; v_call: TRBV7-3; cdr3_aa: CASSLMPREVNGELFF; cdr3_nt: TGTGCCAGCAGCTTAATGCCCAGGGAGGTAAACGGGGAGCTGTTTTTT
clone_size: once; j_call: TRBJ2-1; d_call: TRBD1; v_call: TRBV28; cdr3_aa: CASRRDSLNEQFF; cdr3_nt: TGTGCCAGCAGGAGGGACAGCCTCAATGAGCAGTTCTTC
clone_size: NA; j_call: TRBJ1-1; d_call: TRBD1; v_call: TRBV2; cdr3_aa: CASSDFQGGEAFF; cdr3_nt: TGTGCCAGCAGTGATTTCCAGGGGGGAGAAGCTTTCTTT
clone_size: NA; j_call: TRBJ2-5; d_call: NA; v_call: TRBV7-2; cdr3_aa: CASSLIGGSRAETQYF; cdr3_nt: TGTGCCAGCAGCTTAATAGGAGGGAGTCGGGCTGAGACCCAGTACTTC
clone_size: NA; j_call: TRBJ1-1; d_call: NA; v_call: TRBV19; cdr3_aa: CASSIENTEAFF; cdr3_nt: TGTGCCAGTAGTATAGAGAACACTGAAGCTTTCTTT
clone_size: few; j_call: TRBJ2-7; d_call: NA; v_call: TRBV10-2; cdr3_aa: CASSTYAYEQYF; cdr3_nt: TGCGCCAGCAGTACGTACGCCTACGAGCAGTACTTC
clone_size: few; j_call: TRBJ1-5; d_call: NA; v_call: TRBV29-1; cdr3_aa: CSVVEGNQPQHF; cdr3_nt: TGCAGCGTTGTGGAAGGCAATCAGCCCCAGCATTTT
clone_size: NA; j_call: TRBJ2-5; d_call: NA; v_call: TRBV10-3; cdr3_aa: CAISETDGARGTQYF; cdr3_nt: TGTGCCATCAGTGAGACGGACGGTGCCCGGGGGACCCAGTACTTC
clone_size: few; j_call: TRBJ1-2; d_call: TRBD1; v_call: TRBV5-1; cdr3_aa: CASSLRTGPNSYGYTF; cdr3_nt: TGCGCCAGCAGCTTGAGGACAGGGCCCAATTCCTATGGCTACACCTTC
clone_size: few; j_call: TRBJ2-2; d_call: TRBD2; v_call: TRBV6-5; cdr3_aa: CASSYGLAGTGELFF; cdr3_nt: TGTGCCAGCAGTTATGGACTAGCGGGCACCGGGGAGCTGTTTTTT
clone_size: NA; j_call: TRBJ2-1; d_call: TRBD2; v_call: TRBV5-1; cdr3_aa: CASSLSLAGATRGEQFF; cdr3_nt: TGCGCCAGCAGCTTGAGTTTAGCGGGAGCCACCCGGGGGGAGCAGTTCTTC